This entry is about one T cell receptor beta chain. Judged by its sample share, this clonotype qualifies as large (0.1 to 1%). Its recognized antigen is unknown. No base quality information exists; no much larger clone differs at one position. This sample was taken from a study of T cells in AML relapse after transplant (dated by TCRdb to the late 2010s). In the study overall: In this retrospective study, inhibitory receptor expression and TCR repertoires of bone marrow T cells were examined in patients given allogeneic HSCT for myeloid malignancy. Unsorted bone marrow TCR sequencing covered three healthy donors, three patients in long-term complete remission and three patients relapsing after HSCT. The study at large found these results: The TCR repertoire comparisons were based on very few samples, with only a few individuals in each group for unsorted bone marrow. Bone marrow repertoires were skewed in transplanted patients whatever the outcome, with the top 10 alpha clonotypes reaching approximately 36% in remission and 37% to 50% in relapse compared with 22% in healthy donors.

For comparisons with patients, the control group was bone marrow taken from healthy donors. The germline V gene (reference sequence) provides CDR1 DFQATT and CDR2 SNEGSKA. V is pruned by 2 bases and J by 11 bases, leaving 11 bases of the junction without a gene match. From cysteine to phenylalanine, the CDR3 is 13 amino acids long. Of all the DNA, just the CDR3 is kept, 39 bases in frame from base 1. Library method: PCR. A modified RACE PCR protocol, rather than multiplex PCR, was used to amplify TCR alpha and beta chains from RNA. An Illumina MiSeq was used to sequence the libraries, and raw reads were demultiplexed using sample-specific barcode combinations. Turning to the authors' computational methods: MiXCR software was used to identify TCR clonotypes from the sequencing reads. TCRdb reworked the public reads: Q25 trimming with fastp, MiXCR clone assembly, productive beta chains retained. Rows merge per CDR3 protein into single entries with the most common DNA and genes. TCRdb assigned the V and J calls; the authors' analysis was not used. This sample gives some 340 distinct CDR3 sequences in total; roughly a sixth of them show up just once. Together, the top ten hold roughly 12% of the sample.

The specimen sequenced was bone marrow. This sequence was found in a human donor in good health. Here the chain combines TRBV20-1 and TRBJ1-1, with 7 bases matching TRBD1. The CDR3 protein: CSARPPDRVGAFF. The nucleotide sequence reads as follows: TGCAGTGCTAGACCGCCCGACAGGGTCGGCGCTTTCTTT.